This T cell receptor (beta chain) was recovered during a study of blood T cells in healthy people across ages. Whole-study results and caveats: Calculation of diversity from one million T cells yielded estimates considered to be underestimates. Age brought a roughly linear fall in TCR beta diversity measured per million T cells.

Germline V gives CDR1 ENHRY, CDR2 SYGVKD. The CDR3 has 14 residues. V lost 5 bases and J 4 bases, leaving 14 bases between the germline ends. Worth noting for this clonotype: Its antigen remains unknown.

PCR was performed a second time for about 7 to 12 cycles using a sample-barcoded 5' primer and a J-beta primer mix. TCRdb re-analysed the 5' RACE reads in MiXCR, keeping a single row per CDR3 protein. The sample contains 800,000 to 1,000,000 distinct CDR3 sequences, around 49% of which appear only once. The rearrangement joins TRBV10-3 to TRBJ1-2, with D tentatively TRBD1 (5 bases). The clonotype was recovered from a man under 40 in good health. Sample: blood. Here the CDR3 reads CAISSGTPSYGYTF. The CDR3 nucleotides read TGTGCCATCAGTTCTGGGACGCCTTCCTATGGCTACACCTTC.